The clone carrying this T cell receptor (beta chain) showed up many times. The target antigen is unknown. Per the germline V gene, CDR1 is SGDLS and CDR2 is YYNGEE. After removal of 3 bases from V and 1 base from J, the junction contained 2 bases not matched to a gene. This CDR3 contains 14 residues. The cDNA was produced through 5'RACE with 10-nucleotide random UMIs. TCRdb re-analysed the 5' RACE reads in MiXCR, keeping a single row per CDR3 protein. The sample consists of about 59,000 distinct CDR3 sequences, about 24% of them appearing once. The sample originates from a study of neurological immune-mediated disorders. Study results and limitations: Sharing of CDR3 amino acid sequences among expanded clones across subjects was absent, suggesting private repertoires in all groups. HTLV-1-associated myelopathy had the most TCR clonal expansion, and multiple sclerosis had the least, less than healthy controls.

The time point is: technical triplicate 2. Sequencing input: PBMCs. The TCR sequence derives from a man in his 60s with HTLV-1-associated myelopathy (HAM/TSP). V gene TRBV9 combines with J gene TRBJ2-5, with 8 bases identical to TRBD2. CDR3 sequence: CASSAGGSQETQYF. DNA for the CDR3: TGTGCCAGCAGCGCGGGAGGGTCCCAAGAGACCCAGTACTTC.